These 13 T cell receptor beta chains came from one sample sequenced in a study of blood T cells in healthy people across ages (dated by TCRdb to about 2015). Libraries were built with 5' RACE. A second 7 to 11 cycle PCR used a sample-barcoded 5' primer and a J-beta primer mix. The public reads were run again by TCRdb, first through fastp at Q25 and then through MiXCR, and only productive beta chains were kept. Under each unique CDR3 protein, matching rows form one entry showing the most common genes and DNA. This sample holds fewer than 2 million distinct CDR3 sequences; about two fifths were observed only once. The top ten constitute 23% of the sample. The sequenced material came from blood. Every receptor here comes from a human donor in good health.

The rearrangement uses TRBV4-2 and TRBJ2-3; either TRBD1 or TRBD2 may supply D (6 bases each). There are 16 residues in the CDR3. CDR1 is LGHNA, CDR2 YNFKEQ, per germline. Trimming stripped 5 bases from V and 3 bases from J, with 18 bases between. CDR3 coding DNA: TGTGCCAGCAGCGGAGGGACACCCGGAGGGACAGATACGCAGTATTTT. It translates to CASSGGTPGGTDTQYF.

The gene calls are TRBV18 and TRBJ2-1, with D possibly matching TRBD2 (6 bases). V lost 6 bases, J lost 1 base, and 13 bases lay in between. Germline CDR1 is KGHSH and CDR2 is LQKENI. The CDR3 is made up of 15 amino acids. CDR3 in amino acids: CASSPGDLSYNEQFF. CDR3 coding DNA: TGTGCCAGCTCGCCCGGGGACTTATCCTACAATGAGCAGTTCTTC.

This clonotype came up once. V gene TRBV9 combines with J gene TRBJ1-1; D may be TRBD1 (6 bases). Germline CDR1 SGDLS, CDR2 YYNGEE. This CDR3 is built from 13 residues. Between the trimmed V and J ends, which lost 3 bases and 7 bases, there was a span of 13 bases. CDR3 DNA: TGTGCCAGCAGCGACCCCAGGGGCGGTGAAGCTTTCTTT. Amino acids: CASSDPRGGEAFF. Supplemented by reference TRBV9 and TRBJ1-1, the full variable domain reads DSGVTQTPKHLITATGQRVTLRCSPRSGDLSVYWYQQSLDQGLQFLIQYYNGEERAKGNILERFSAQQFPDLHSELNLSSLELGDSALYFCASSDPRGGEAFFGQGTRLTVV.

This clonotype occurred a few times. The chain employs TRBV7-9 and TRBJ2-1; unclear D gene. Germline CDR1 and CDR2: SEHNR and FQNEAQ (reference sequence). This CDR3 region has 13 residues. V gave up 7 bases and J gave up 5 bases, with 12 bases separating them. CDR3 nucleotide sequence: TGTGCCAGCACAGCCCCCTGGAACAATGAGCAGTTCTTC. The encoded protein is CASTAPWNNEQFF.

Comments on this clonotype: The junction and the germline gene differ at one end; a read error may be behind it. This chain connects TRBV9 to TRBJ2-7; 7 positions match TRBD1. The CDR3 length is 14 residues. Germline V gene data show CDR1 as SGDLS and CDR2 as YYNGEE. Written as DNA, the CDR3 is TGTGTCAGCAGCATCGGGACAGTGAAATACGAGCAGTACTTC. Residues: CVSSIGTVKYEQYF.

Only a few counts were recorded for this clonotype. The chain is built from TRBV20-1 and TRBJ1-2, with D possibly being TRBD1 (6 bases). The length of the CDR3 is 15 residues. Trimming left V 1 base short and J 7 bases short, with 19 bases between. CDR1 is DFQATT, CDR2 SNEGSKA, per germline (reference sequence). The CDR3 bases are TGCAGTGCTAGAGCCGAGGACAGCTCCCTGGGTGGCTACACCTTC. Protein product: CSARAEDSSLGGYTF.

The chain links TRBV6-1 to TRBJ1-5; possibly TRBD1 for D (5 bases). V lost 5 bases, J lost 9 bases, and 29 bases lay in between. Germline lookup yields CDR1 MNHNS and CDR2 SASEGT. CDR3 length: 18 residues. DNA of the CDR3: TGTGCCAGCAGTCCTAACTCCTTTGGCAGCGGAGGGGTAAGGCCCCAGCATTTT. Translated, it gives CASSPNSFGSGGVRPQHF.

This clonotype was recorded a few times. The chain couples TRBV7-9 to TRBJ1-2, with 8 bases identical to TRBD1. CDR3 length: 15 amino acids. V shed 2 bases and J 0 bases; nucleotides not matched to a gene: 2. Germline V gene sequence: CDR1 SEHNR, CDR2 FQNEAQ (reference sequence). The CDR3: CASSLLTGANYGYTF. The CDR3 DNA reads as TGTGCCAGCAGCTTACTGACAGGGGCTAACTATGGCTACACCTTC.

The chain recombines TRBV28 with TRBJ2-4, with a possible D match to TRBD1 (5 bases). The DNA end lines up better with TRBJ2-7; the J call may be wrong. The CDR3 length is 13 residues. Germline lookup yields CDR1 MDHEN and CDR2 SYDVKM. CDR3 nucleotides: TGTGCCAGCAGTATGACAGCCCGCTACGAGCAGTACTTC. It codes for CASSMTARYEQYF.

This clonotype appeared a few times. The chain has TRBV7-6 and TRBJ1-2; the D is unclear. Germline CDR1 SGHVS, CDR2 FNYEAQ. The CDR3 spans 13 residues. Trimming cost V 1 base and J 5 bases, with 8 bases left between them. CDR3 sequence: CASSLVRLYGYTF. Written as DNA, the CDR3 is TGTGCCAGCAGCTTAGTCCGGTTGTATGGCTACACCTTC.

This clonotype was seen a handful of times. A single base separates this from a much larger clone, so it may be a read error. The chain links TRBV5-1 to TRBJ2-7; D uncertain. The V gene lost 4 bases and the J gene lost 0 bases, with 11 bases spanning the gap. This CDR3 comprises 14 residues. The germline CDR1 and CDR2 sequences are SGHRS and YFSETQ. The CDR3 reads CASSMGWSSYEQYF. DNA of the CDR3: TGCGCCAGCAGCATGGGCTGGAGCTCCTACGAGCAGTACTTC.

The chain employs TRBV7-2 and TRBJ1-6; D remains unclear. Trimming took off 5 bases at V and 2 bases at J, with 7 bases between the two ends. This CDR3 is built from 14 residues. Germline loops: CDR1 SGHTA, CDR2 FQGNSA. In DNA, the CDR3 is TGTGCCAGCAGCCTGTACCCCTATAATTCACCCCTCCACTTT. It is translated as CASSLYPYNSPLHF.

This clonotype was seen a handful of times. The gene calls are TRBV10-3 and TRBJ2-7; D is uncertain. V was cut by 1 base and J by 2 bases, with 6 bases left in between. Germline CDR1 is ENHRY and CDR2 is SYGVKD. The CDR3 has 13 residues. The CDR3 nucleotides are TGTGCCATCAGTGAGTTCCAGGCCTACGAGCAGTACTTC. Amino acid sequence: CAISEFQAYEQYF.